The 4 T cell receptor beta chains below come from one sample, sequenced in a study of T-cell memory formation after mild COVID-19. One entry per CDR3 protein, called by TCRdb with MiXCR from the 5' RACE reads. The sample has 350,000 to 550,000 distinct CDR3 sequences, approximately 19% seen once. Sequencing was performed on PBMCs or a T cell subset sorted from them (not recorded which). The receptors derive from a man aged 18 to 30 who had mild COVID-19 (a few samples of this study predate the infection). Cell type and time point are not known.

This chain joins TRBV5-5 and TRBJ2-1; 7 bases map to TRBD1. Trimming took 7 bases from V and 4 from J; bases not matched to a gene: 5. CDR3 length equals 13 residues. Germline loops: CDR1 SGHKS, CDR2 YYEKEE (reference sequence). CDR3 in DNA: TGTGCCAGCGACCGGGACAGATACAATGAGCAGTTCTTC. Amino acids: CASDRDRYNEQFF.

This clonotype has just a few counts. The CDR3 bases are TGTGCCAGCAGCCGGGGGGGGTACGGGGAGCTGTTTTTT. It translates to CASSRGGYGELFF. The rearrangement joins TRBV3-1 to TRBJ2-2, with 7 positions matching TRBD2. Per the germline V gene, CDR1 is LGHDT and CDR2 is YNNKEL (reference sequence). V was pared by 4 bases and J by 7 bases, with 3 bases of the junction left unmatched. The CDR3 contains 13 residues. Filled out from reference TRBV3-1 and TRBJ2-2, the complete variable domain reads DTAVSQTPKYLVTQMGNDKSIKCEQNLGHDTMYWYKQDSKKFLKIMFSYNNKELIINETVPNRFSPKSPDKAHLNLHINSLELGDSAVYFCASSRGGYGELFFGEGSRLTVL.

The V call is TRBV30, the J call TRBJ1-2, with D tentatively TRBD1 (5 bases). V was cut by 3 bases and J by 8 bases, with 19 bases left in between. Germline loops: CDR1 GTSNPN, CDR2 SVGIG (reference sequence). The CDR3 has 14 amino acids. The CDR3 DNA is TGTGCCTGGAGCCTAGGGGCAGGGTCCCCCGGCTACACCTTC. As protein: CAWSLGAGSPGYTF.

The genes are TRBV5-4 and TRBJ1-6, with a tentative D call TRBD1 (5 bases). Trimming left V 4 bases short and J 7 bases short, with 15 bases between. The CDR3 spans 15 residues. Per germline, CDR1 SGHNT and CDR2 YYREEE (reference sequence). The CDR3 loop reads CASSQQVTGNSPLHF. In DNA form, the CDR3 reads TGTGCCAGCAGCCAACAGGTGACGGGGAATTCACCCCTCCACTTT.